This T cell receptor (beta chain) was sequenced during a study of shared clonotypes between healthy human individuals. Turning to the study itself: CD4 naive and CD4 memory each took three plates per donor, while CD8 naive took two and CD8 memory one. Whole-study findings and limits: Unshared clonotypes carried lower generation probabilities than those common to all four donors.

Every subset had its genomic DNA shared out evenly among several immunoSEQ plates. TCRdb's table, derived via immunoSEQ multiplex PCR, lists solely in-frame clones and lacks some. There are 2.3 million or so clones in the sample; just over 90% occur only once, and about 0.37% lies in the top ten. Germline V gene data show CDR1 as LNHDA and CDR2 as SQIVND (reference sequence). The CDR3 is 12 residues long. V lost 6 bases and J 8 bases, leaving 13 bases between the germline ends. Of note for this clone: Its antigen is unknown.

This TCR was recovered from a man younger than 30 in good health. Some clones in this sample may be carry-over from other donors' samples. Sequenced material: naive CD4+ T cells from PBMCs. This sample's subset: CD45RA+ positively selected. V usage is TRBV19 and J usage is TRBJ1-1; weak D call: TRBD1 (5 bases). CDR3 amino acids: CASSSEGLEAFF. The CDR3 nucleotides are TGTGCCAGTAGCTCGGAGGGACTAGAAGCTTTCTTT. Supplemented by reference TRBV19 and TRBJ1-1, the full variable domain reads DGGITQSPKYLFRKEGQNVTLSCEQNLNHDAMYWYRQDPGQGLRLIYYSQIVNDFQKGDIAEGYSVSREKKESFPLTVTSAQKNPTAFYLCASSSEGLEAFFGQGTRLTVV.